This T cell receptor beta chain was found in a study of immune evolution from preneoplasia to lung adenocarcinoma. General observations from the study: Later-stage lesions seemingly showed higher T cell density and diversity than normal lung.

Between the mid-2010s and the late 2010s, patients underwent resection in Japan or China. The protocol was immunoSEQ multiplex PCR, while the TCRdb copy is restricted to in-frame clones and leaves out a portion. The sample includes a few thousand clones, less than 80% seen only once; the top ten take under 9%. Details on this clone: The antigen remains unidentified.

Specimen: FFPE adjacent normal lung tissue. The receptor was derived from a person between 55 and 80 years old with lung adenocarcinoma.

The CDR3 reads CASSLRRGLEQYF. Written as DNA, the CDR3 is TGTGCCAGCAGCCTAAGGAGAGGTCTCGAGCAGTACTTC. The genes are TRBV11-2 and TRBJ2-7, with D unresolved. CDR3 size: 13 residues. The V and J ends lost 5 bases and 6 bases respectively, with 14 bases between them. Germline V gene lookup returns CDR1 SGHAT and CDR2 FQNNGV.